This section outlines one T cell receptor (beta chain) sequence together with its context. The entry originates in a study of cytomegalovirus exposure and HLA in healthy donors. The overall study: The 500 to 750 first-cohort repertoires and the 130 or so validation repertoires shared the same platform, a later analysis reported.

Using immunoSEQ multiplex PCR, the repertoire was profiled, and TCRdb retains in-frame clones only, with some absent. Of more than 110,000 clones listed, about 86% are singletons. The length of the CDR3 is 18 residues. V was pared by 3 bases and J by 4 bases, with 7 bases of the junction left unmatched. The germline CDR1 and CDR2 sequences are LNHDA and SQIVND (reference sequence). This chain connects TRBV19 to TRBJ2-3, with 16 nucleotides matching TRBD2. Sequencing was done on a sample of PBMCs. The receptor was derived from a man between 18 and 35 years old in good health and CMV-seronegative. The CDR3 coding sequence is TGTGCCAGTAGTATGAACCCCGGGACTAGCGGGAGGGCAGATACGCAGTATTTT. Translating it yields CASSMNPGTSGRADTQYF.